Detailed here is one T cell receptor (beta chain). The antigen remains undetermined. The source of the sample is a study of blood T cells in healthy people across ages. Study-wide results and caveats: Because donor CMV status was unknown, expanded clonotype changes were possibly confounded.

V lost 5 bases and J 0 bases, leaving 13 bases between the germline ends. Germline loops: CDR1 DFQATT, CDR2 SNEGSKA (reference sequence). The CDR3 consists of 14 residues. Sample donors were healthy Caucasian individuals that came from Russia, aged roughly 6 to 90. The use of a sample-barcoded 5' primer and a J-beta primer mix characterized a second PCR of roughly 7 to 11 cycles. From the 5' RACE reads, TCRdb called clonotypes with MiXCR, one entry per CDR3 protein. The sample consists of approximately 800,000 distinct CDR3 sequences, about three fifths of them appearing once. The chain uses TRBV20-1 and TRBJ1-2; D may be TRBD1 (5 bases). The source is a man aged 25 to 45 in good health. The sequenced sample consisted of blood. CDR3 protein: CSADERDSNYGYTF. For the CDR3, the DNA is TGCAGTGCTGACGAACGGGACTCTAACTATGGCTACACCTTC.